The clone carrying this T cell receptor beta chain was counted between two and nine times. The cDNA had a unique molecular identifier and a template-switch universal primer site. TCRdb reanalysed the 5' RACE reads using MiXCR and keeps one entry per CDR3 protein. The sample contains around 960,000 distinct CDR3 sequences, more than 9% of which appear only once. This entry is derived from a study of identical twins. The CDR3 sequence is 14 residues long. The V gene lost 4 bases and the J gene lost 9 bases, with 18 bases spanning the gap. Germline loops: CDR1 MGHRA, CDR2 YSYEKL. The sample also formed part of further work on yellow fever vaccine responses in identical twins.

This chain uses TRBV4-1 with TRBJ1-1; D is unclear. The origin of this receptor is a woman between 18 and 30 years old in good health. The sequencing input was PBMCs. CDR3 nucleotides: TGCGCCAGCAGCCTCCAATGGATCGACCCGAAAGCTTTCTTT. Its protein is CASSLQWIDPKAFF.